These T cell receptor beta chains were read from a single sample in a study of blood T cell repertoires in COVID-19. Here immunoSEQ multiplex PCR was the method, and the copy in TCRdb shows in-frame clones only, minus some. The table lists about 270,000 clones, roughly 80% of them singletons, with roughly a tenth in the top ten. The source material was peripheral blood. These receptors were taken from a woman in her forties or fifties who had recovered from COVID-19. Each CDR3 is given with its conserved first and last residue. D genes are given only for firm matches. Where a row states a size, it is once, few, many or the class of an expanded clone; other rows omit it.

v_call	j_call	clone_size	d_call	cdr3_aa	cdr3_nt
TRBV2	TRBJ1-1	once	.	CASTGNLNTEAFF	TGTGCCAGCACCGGGAACCTGAACACTGAAGCTTTCTTT
TRBV7-9	TRBJ1-3	.	.	CASSPPGGLAGNTIYF	TGTGCCAGCAGCCCTCCTGGAGGTCTTGCGGGAAACACCATATATTTT
TRBV6-5	TRBJ1-1	few	TRBD1	CASNLDRRMNTEAFF	TGTGCCAGCAACCTGGACAGGAGAATGAACACTGAAGCTTTCTTT
TRBV11-2	TRBJ2-7	.	TRBD1	CASSLGQGFHEQYF	TGTGCCAGCAGCTTAGGACAGGGGTTCCACGAGCAGTACTTC
TRBV29-1	TRBJ1-2	.	.	CSTKGGLDNYGYTF	TGCAGCACGAAGGGTGGACTCGATAACTATGGCTACACCTTC
TRBV28	TRBJ2-7	.	TRBD2	CASSLSLAGTFRSSYEQYF	TGTGCCAGCAGTTTATCACTAGCGGGGACCTTTAGGAGCTCCTACGAGCAGTACTTC
TRBV9	TRBJ2-7	.	.	CASSVAGLTHEQYF	TGTGCCAGCAGCGTAGCGGGACTTACCCACGAGCAGTACTTC
TRBV10-3	TRBJ1-3	.	.	CAISRDLRNTIYF	TGTGCCATCAGTCGGGACTTACGAAACACCATATATTTT
TRBV6-1	TRBJ2-1	.	.	CASSERESPYNEQFF	TGTGCCAGCAGTGAACGAGAGAGCCCCTACAATGAGCAGTTCTTC
TRBV6-2/TRBV6-3	TRBJ2-5	.	TRBD2	CASSRLAVQETQYF	TGTGCCAGCAGCAGACTAGCGGTACAAGAGACCCAGTACTTC
TRBV11-2	TRBJ1-1	few	.	CASSFQGRNTEAFF	TGTGCCAGCAGCTTTCAGGGGAGGAACACTGAAGCTTTCTTT
TRBV5-6	TRBJ2-5	.	.	CASSKGLKETQYF	TGTGCCAGCAGCAAGGGACTTAAAGAGACCCAGTACTTC
TRBV12-3/TRBV12-4	TRBJ1-5	.	.	CASGPGGDQPQHF	TGTGCCAGCGGCCCTGGGGGGGATCAGCCCCAGCATTTT
TRBV9	TRBJ1-6	.	.	CASSRERGDSPLHF	TGTGCCAGCAGCCGGGAACGTGGAGACTCACCCCTCCACTTT
TRBV6-5	TRBJ2-2	.	.	CATRRLANTGELFF	TGTGCCACCAGAAGGCTAGCAAACACCGGGGAGCTGTTTTTT
TRBV4-2	TRBJ1-3	.	.	CASMQVSGNTIYF	TGTGCCAGCATGCAGGTCTCTGGAAACACCATATATTTT
TRBV2	TRBJ2-7	.	.	CASSPTAYEQYF	TGTGCCAGCAGTCCGACAGCTTACGAGCAGTACTTC
TRBV11-2	TRBJ2-5	.	TRBD2	CASSSPAGEGETQYF	TGTGCCAGCAGCTCTCCAGCGGGGGAGGGAGAGACCCAGTACTTC
TRBV11-3	TRBJ2-4	.	.	CVKEGSGPRWGEGKNIQYF	TGTGTAAAAGAAGGTAGTGGGCCCCGTTGGGGGGAAGGAAAAAACATTCAGTACTTC
TRBV28	TRBJ2-7	.	TRBD1	CASSAPGQGYYEQYF	TGTGCCAGCAGTGCCCCGGGACAGGGATACTACGAGCAGTACTTC
TRBV3-1/TRBV3-2	TRBJ1-3	.	TRBD1	CASSTGGGGGNTIYF	TGTGCCAGCAGCACAGGGGGAGGAGGTGGAAACACCATATATTTT
TRBV5-4	TRBJ2-7	.	TRBD1	CASSWDSYEQYF	TGTGCCAGCAGCTGGGACAGTTACGAGCAGTACTTC
TRBV4-3	TRBJ1-1	.	.	CASSPNYGQNTEAFF	TGCGCCAGCAGCCCTAACTATGGACAGAACACTGAAGCTTTCTTT
TRBV12-3/TRBV12-4	TRBJ1-1	.	.	CASREGFTEAFF	TGTGCCAGCAGGGAGGGGTTCACTGAAGCTTTCTTT
TRBV19	TRBJ2-3	.	.	CASSSSGRRGTDTQYF	TGTGCCAGTAGCTCCAGCGGGCGAAGGGGCACAGATACGCAGTATTTT
TRBV28	TRBJ2-7	.	TRBD2	CASSLTTSGRPEQYF	TGTGCCAGCAGTCTGACCACTAGCGGGAGGCCCGAGCAGTACTTC
TRBV12-3/TRBV12-4	TRBJ1-2	.	.	CASSYRKGDYTF	TGTGCCAGCAGTTACCGGAAGGGGGACTACACCTTC
TRBV7-9	TRBJ2-7	.	.	CASTPGTPVEQYF	TGTGCCAGCACCCCCGGGACACCCGTCGAGCAGTACTTC
TRBV2	TRBJ2-1	once	TRBD2	CASSPSGGAINEQFF	TGTGCCAGCAGTCCTAGCGGGGGGGCCATCAATGAGCAGTTCTTC
TRBV30	TRBJ1-1	.	.	CAWKEQLNTEAFF	TGTGCCTGGAAGGAACAGTTGAACACTGAAGCTTTCTTT
TRBV10-2	TRBJ1-6	.	.	CASSKTLYNSPLHF	TGCGCCAGCAGTAAGACATTGTATAATTCACCCCTCCACTTT
TRBV15	TRBJ2-1	.	.	CATSDRGGSLEQFF	TGTGCCACCAGCGACCGAGGTGGTTCCCTTGAGCAGTTCTTC
TRBV5-5	TRBJ2-3	.	TRBD2	CASSPGTTTDTQYF	TGTGCCAGCAGCCCGGGGACTACCACAGATACGCAGTATTTT
TRBV3-1/TRBV3-2	TRBJ2-5	.	TRBD2	CATKGVPGLAGGHETQYF	TGTGCCACCAAAGGGGTCCCGGGACTAGCGGGGGGGCATGAGACCCAGTACTTC
TRBV19	TRBJ2-7	.	.	CASSIQQGSYEQYF	TGTGCCAGTAGTATCCAACAGGGCTCCTACGAGCAGTACTTC
TRBV19	TRBJ2-3	.	TRBD2	CASSLRGRDYSTDTQYF	TGTGCCAGTAGTCTGAGGGGTAGGGACTATAGCACAGATACGCAGTATTTT
TRBV5-5	TRBJ1-6	once	TRBD1	CASSLAPGTGGYNSPLHF	TGTGCCAGCAGCTTGGCGCCCGGGACAGGAGGTTACAATTCACCCCTCCACTTT
TRBV29-1	TRBJ1-5	.	TRBD1	CSVGQGAEYSNQPQHF	TGCAGCGTTGGACAGGGGGCCGAATATAGCAATCAGCCCCAGCATTTT
TRBV6-2/TRBV6-3	TRBJ2-6	once	.	CASSSTGHRSGANVLTF	TGTGCCAGCAGTTCAACAGGCCACCGCTCTGGGGCCAACGTCCTGACTTTC
TRBV2	TRBJ1-2	.	TRBD1	CASSASQGARYGYTF	TGTGCCAGCAGTGCGTCCCAGGGGGCCCGGTATGGCTACACCTTC
TRBV27	TRBJ1-5	.	TRBD1	CASSGKGQGLGPQHF	TGTGCCAGCAGTGGTAAGGGACAGGGTTTGGGGCCCCAGCATTTT
TRBV19	TRBJ2-1	.	TRBD1	CASSKGQGIHEQFF	TGTGCCAGTAGTAAGGGACAGGGCATTCATGAGCAGTTCTTC
TRBV20-1	TRBJ2-3	.	.	CSASAAVGSGDTQYF	TGCAGTGCTAGTGCAGCGGTTGGGTCGGGAGATACGCAGTATTTT
TRBV6-2/TRBV6-3	TRBJ2-7	.	.	CASSYGGSYYEQYF	TGTGCCAGCAGTTACGGGGGGAGCTACTACGAGCAGTACTTC
TRBV6-1	TRBJ1-1	.	.	CASSEHRPPTEAFF	TGTGCCAGCAGTGAACACAGACCTCCCACTGAAGCTTTCTTT
TRBV16	TRBJ1-6	.	TRBD1	CASSQSPGQGVNSPLHF	TGTGCCAGCAGCCAATCCCCGGGACAGGGTGTAAATTCACCCCTCCACTTT
TRBV12-3/TRBV12-4	TRBJ1-1	.	TRBD1	CASKNRGSTEAFF	TGTGCCAGCAAGAACAGGGGTTCCACTGAAGCTTTCTTT
TRBV9	TRBJ2-7	.	.	CASSPRAYEQYF	TGTGCCAGCAGCCCGAGGGCGTACGAGCAGTACTTC
TRBV9	TRBJ2-5	.	TRBD2	CASSVASGNGVETQYF	TGTGCCAGCAGCGTAGCTAGCGGGAACGGAGTGGAGACCCAGTACTTC
TRBV9	TRBJ1-2	.	.	CASSGARVDRFGYTF	TGTGCCAGCAGCGGAGCCCGCGTCGACAGATTTGGCTACACCTTC
TRBV5-1	TRBJ1-5	.	.	CASSLDAAEGQPQHF	TGCGCCAGCAGCTTGGATGCGGCCGAGGGTCAGCCCCAGCATTTT
TRBV5-6	TRBJ2-2	.	TRBD1	CASSWTGFRTGELFF	TGTGCCAGCAGCTGGACAGGGTTCCGGACCGGGGAGCTGTTTTTT
TRBV18	TRBJ2-7	.	TRBD2	CASSPTSGPSYEQYF	TGTGCCAGCTCACCGACTAGCGGCCCCTCCTACGAGCAGTACTTC
TRBV28	TRBJ1-1	.	TRBD1	CASSFRQGRLGNTEAFF	TGTGCCAGCAGTTTTCGACAGGGGAGGTTGGGGAACACTGAAGCTTTCTTT
TRBV27	TRBJ1-2	.	TRBD1	CASRRAGGYGYTF	TGTGCCAGCAGGCGGGCAGGGGGTTATGGCTACACCTTC
TRBV28	TRBJ1-1	.	.	CASSLGQSYTEAFF	TGTGCCAGCAGTTTAGGGCAGAGTTACACTGAAGCTTTCTTT